This TCR beta chain was obtained from a study of post-analysis software for immune sequencing data. Study context: Recorded disease courses covered relapsing-remitting, secondary progressive and progressive-relapsing multiple sclerosis. Some patients had no subtype annotation. General study results and limits: Controls had lower frequencies than patients of 4 or 5 TRBV segments, which included TRBV5-6, TRBV5-1 and TRBV20-1. The authors found that F measure strongly co-clustered same-batch samples. Normalized Chao1 diversity was significantly lower in multiple sclerosis patients than in controls.

Libraries were made from TCR beta cDNA, and they carried unique molecular identifiers. Via MiXCR, TCRdb re-called the PCR reads, giving one row per CDR3 protein. This table holds 750,000 to 950,000 distinct CDR3 sequences, roughly half found once. This clonotype appeared a few times. The antigen is undetermined. V shed 7 bases and J shed 5 bases, with 20 bases lying between them. The CDR3 has 16 amino acids. From germline, CDR1 is MNHEY and CDR2 SVGEGT. The sequencing sample was made of blood. The TCR comes from a girl aged 10 to 17 with multiple sclerosis. V is TRBV6-2 or TRBV6-3 and J is TRBJ2-2; D not resolved. CDR3 sequence: CASNQLFDGRTGELFF. CDR3 nucleotides: TGTGCCAGCAACCAACTATTCGACGGAAGAACCGGGGAGCTGTTTTTT.